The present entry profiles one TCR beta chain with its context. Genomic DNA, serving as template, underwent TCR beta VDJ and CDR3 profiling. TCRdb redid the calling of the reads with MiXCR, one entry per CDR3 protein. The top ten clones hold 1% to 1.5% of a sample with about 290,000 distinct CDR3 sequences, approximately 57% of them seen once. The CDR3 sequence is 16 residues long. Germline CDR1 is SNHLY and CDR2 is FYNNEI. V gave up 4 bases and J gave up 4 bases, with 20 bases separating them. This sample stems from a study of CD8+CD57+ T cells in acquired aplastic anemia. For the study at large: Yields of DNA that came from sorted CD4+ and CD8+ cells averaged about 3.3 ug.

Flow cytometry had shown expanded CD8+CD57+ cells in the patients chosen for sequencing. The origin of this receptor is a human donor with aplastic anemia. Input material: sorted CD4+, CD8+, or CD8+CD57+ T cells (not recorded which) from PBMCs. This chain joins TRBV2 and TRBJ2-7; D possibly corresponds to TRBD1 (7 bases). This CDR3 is CASSGSGRGARYEQYF. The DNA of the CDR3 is TGTGCCAGCAGTGGGTCAGGCAGGGGGGCGAGGTACGAGCAGTACTTC.